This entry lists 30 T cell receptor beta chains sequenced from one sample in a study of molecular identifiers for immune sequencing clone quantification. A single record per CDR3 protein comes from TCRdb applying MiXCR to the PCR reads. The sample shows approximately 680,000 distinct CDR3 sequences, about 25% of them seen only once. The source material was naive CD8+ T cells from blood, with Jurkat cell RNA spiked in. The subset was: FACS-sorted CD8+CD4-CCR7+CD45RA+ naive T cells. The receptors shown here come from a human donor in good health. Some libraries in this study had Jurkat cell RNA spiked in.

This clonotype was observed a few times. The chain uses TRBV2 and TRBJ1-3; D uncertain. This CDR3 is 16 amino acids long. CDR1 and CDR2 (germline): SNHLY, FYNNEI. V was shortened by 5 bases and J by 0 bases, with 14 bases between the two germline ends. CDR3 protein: CASSQESGFSGNTIYF. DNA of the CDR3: TGTGCCAGCAGTCAAGAAAGCGGGTTCTCTGGAAACACCATATATTTT.

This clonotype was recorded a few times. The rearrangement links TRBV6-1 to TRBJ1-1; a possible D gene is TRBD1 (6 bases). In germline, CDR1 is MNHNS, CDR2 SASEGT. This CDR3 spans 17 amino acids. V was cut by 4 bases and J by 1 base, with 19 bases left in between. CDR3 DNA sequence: TGTGCCAGCAGTGCCCCCTTGGGGGGCTTCGGGAACACTGAAGCTTTCTTT. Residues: CASSAPLGGFGNTEAFF.

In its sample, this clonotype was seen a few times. The DNA for the CDR3 is TGTGCCAGCAGTTACCCAGAAATGGTGCAGTTCTTC. Its translation is CASSYPEMVQFF. This chain joins TRBV6-2 or TRBV6-3 and TRBJ2-1; D remains unclear. The ends were cut back, 2 bases at V and 12 bases at J, with 11 bases in the middle. The germline gives CDR1 MNHEY, CDR2 SVGEGT. The CDR3 is 12 residues long.

CDR3 in amino acids: CASSQASQVANEKLFF. The CDR3 region has the DNA TGCGCCAGCAGCCAAGCATCGCAGGTGGCGAATGAAAAACTGTTTTTT. The V call is TRBV4-1, the J call TRBJ1-4; no clear D gene. This CDR3 region has 16 residues. The V and J ends lost 1 base and 5 bases respectively, with 14 bases between them. Germline V gene lookup returns CDR1 MGHRA and CDR2 YSYEKL.

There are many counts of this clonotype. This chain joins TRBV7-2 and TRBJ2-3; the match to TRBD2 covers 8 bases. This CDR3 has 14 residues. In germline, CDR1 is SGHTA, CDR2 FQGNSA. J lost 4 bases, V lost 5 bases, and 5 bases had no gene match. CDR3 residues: CASSRVGGADTQYF. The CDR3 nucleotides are TGTGCCAGCAGCCGGGTCGGGGGGGCAGATACGCAGTATTTT.

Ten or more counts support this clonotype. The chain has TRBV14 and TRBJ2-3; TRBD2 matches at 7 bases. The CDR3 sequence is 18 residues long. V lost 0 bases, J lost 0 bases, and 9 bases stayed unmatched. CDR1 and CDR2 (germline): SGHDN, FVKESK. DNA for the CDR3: TGTGCCAGCAGCCAAGACCTCCTAGCGGCTACTAGCACAGATACGCAGTATTTT. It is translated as CASSQDLLAATSTDTQYF.

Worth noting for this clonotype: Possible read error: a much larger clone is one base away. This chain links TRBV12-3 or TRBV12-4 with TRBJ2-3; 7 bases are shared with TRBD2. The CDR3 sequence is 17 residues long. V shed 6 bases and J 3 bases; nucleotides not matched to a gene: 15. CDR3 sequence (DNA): TGTGCCAGCAGCCCCCCTTCTGGGCGCGGGGGTACAGATACGCAGTATTTT. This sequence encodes CASSPPSGRGGTDTQYF.

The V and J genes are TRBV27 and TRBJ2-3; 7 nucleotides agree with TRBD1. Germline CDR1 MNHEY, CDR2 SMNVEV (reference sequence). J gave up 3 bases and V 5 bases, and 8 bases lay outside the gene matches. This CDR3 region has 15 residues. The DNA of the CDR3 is TGTGCCAGCAGTAGACAGGGAGTGAGGACAGATACGCAGTATTTT. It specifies CASSRQGVRTDTQYF.

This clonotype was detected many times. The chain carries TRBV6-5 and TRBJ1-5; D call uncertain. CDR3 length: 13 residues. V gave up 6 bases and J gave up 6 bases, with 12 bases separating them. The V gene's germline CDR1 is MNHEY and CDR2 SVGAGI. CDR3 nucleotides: TGTGCCAGCAGCCTCTCCGATGGTCAGCCCCAGCATTTT. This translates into CASSLSDGQPQHF.

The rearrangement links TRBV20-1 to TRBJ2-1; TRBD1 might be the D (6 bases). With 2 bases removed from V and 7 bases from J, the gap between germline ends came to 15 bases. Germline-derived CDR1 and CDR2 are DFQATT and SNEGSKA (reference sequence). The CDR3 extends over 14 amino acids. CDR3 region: CSARSDSGYNEQFF. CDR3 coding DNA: TGCAGTGCTAGATCGGACAGCGGTTATAATGAGCAGTTCTTC.

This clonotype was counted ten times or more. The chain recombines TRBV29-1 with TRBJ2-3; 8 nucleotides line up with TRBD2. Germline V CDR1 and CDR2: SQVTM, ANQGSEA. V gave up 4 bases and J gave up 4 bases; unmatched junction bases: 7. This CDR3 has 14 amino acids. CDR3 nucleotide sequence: TGCAGCGTTGTGGGACTAGGCGCCGCAGATACGCAGTATTTT. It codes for CSVVGLGAADTQYF.

The CDR3 bases are TGCAGTGCTCCAAGGACTAGCGGGAGTTACGAGCAGTACTTC. Protein product: CSAPRTSGSYEQYF. This rearrangement joins TRBV20-1 to TRBJ2-7; 13 nucleotides match TRBD2. The CDR3 totals 14 residues. V lost 5 bases to trimming and J lost 4 bases; unmatched junction nucleotides: 5. The germline V gene encodes CDR1 DFQATT and CDR2 SNEGSKA (reference sequence).

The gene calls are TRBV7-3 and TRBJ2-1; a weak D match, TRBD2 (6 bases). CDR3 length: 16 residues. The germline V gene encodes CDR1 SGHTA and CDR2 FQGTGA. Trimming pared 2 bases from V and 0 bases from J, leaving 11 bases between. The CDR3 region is CASSLDAGSSYNEQFF. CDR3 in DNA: TGTGCCAGCAGCTTAGACGCGGGGAGCTCCTACAATGAGCAGTTCTTC.

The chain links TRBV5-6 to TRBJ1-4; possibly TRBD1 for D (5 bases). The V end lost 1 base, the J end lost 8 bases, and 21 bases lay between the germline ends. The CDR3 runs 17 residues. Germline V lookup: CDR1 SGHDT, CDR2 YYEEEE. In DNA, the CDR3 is TGTGCCAGCAGCTTGTACAGTTCAAAAAACCCAGGGGAAAAACTGTTTTTT. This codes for CASSLYSSKNPGEKLFF.

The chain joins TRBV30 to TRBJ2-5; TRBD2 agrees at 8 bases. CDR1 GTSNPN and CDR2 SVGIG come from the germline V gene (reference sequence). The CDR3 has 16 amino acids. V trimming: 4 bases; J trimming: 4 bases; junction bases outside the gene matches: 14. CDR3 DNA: TGTGCCTGGACCAGCCGGGGGGGCTTGTACCGAGAGACCCAGTACTTC. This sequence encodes CAWTSRGGLYRETQYF.

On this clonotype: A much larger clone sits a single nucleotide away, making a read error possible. CDR3 protein: CGVVATRKNIQYF. The CDR3 coding sequence is TGCGGCGTTGTAGCGACTAGGAAAAACATTCAGTACTTC. The V gene is TRBV29-1, the J gene TRBJ2-4; D might be TRBD2 (6 bases). CDR1 and CDR2 from the germline V gene are SQVTM and ANQGSEA. CDR3 size: 13 residues.

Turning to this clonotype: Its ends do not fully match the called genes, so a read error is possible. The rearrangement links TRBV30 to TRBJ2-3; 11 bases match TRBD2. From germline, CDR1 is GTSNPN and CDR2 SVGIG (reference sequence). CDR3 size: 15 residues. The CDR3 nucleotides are TGTGCCTGGAGTCTAGCGGGAGGAGTATTGGATATGCAGTATTTT. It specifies CAWSLAGGVLDMQYF. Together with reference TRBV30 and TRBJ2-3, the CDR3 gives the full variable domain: SQTIHQWPATLVQPVGSPLSLECTVEGTSNPNLYWYRQAAGRGLQLLFYSVGIGQISSEVPQNLSASRPQDRQFILSSKKLLLSDSGFYLCAWSLAGGVLDMQYFGPGTRLTVL.

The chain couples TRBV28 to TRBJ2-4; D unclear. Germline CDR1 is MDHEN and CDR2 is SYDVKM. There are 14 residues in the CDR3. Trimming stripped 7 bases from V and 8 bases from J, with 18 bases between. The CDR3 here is CASTLVTRSHIQYF. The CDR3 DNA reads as TGTGCCAGCACTTTGGTAACAAGGTCCCACATTCAGTACTTC.

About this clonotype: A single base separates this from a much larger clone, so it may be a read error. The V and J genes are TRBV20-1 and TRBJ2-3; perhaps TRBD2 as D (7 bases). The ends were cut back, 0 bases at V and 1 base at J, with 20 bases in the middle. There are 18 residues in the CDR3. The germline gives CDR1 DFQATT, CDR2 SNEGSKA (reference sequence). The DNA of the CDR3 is TGCAGTGCTAGAGATGGGGCGGGGGCCGAGTGGGGCACAGATACGCAGTATTTT. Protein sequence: CSARDGAGAEWGTDTQYF.

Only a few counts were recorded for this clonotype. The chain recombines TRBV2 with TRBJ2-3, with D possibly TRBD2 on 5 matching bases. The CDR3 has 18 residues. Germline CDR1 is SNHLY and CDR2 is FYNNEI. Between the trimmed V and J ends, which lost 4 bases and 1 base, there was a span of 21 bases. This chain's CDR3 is CASSAGFRSLTGTDTQYF. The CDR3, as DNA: TGTGCCAGCAGTGCGGGGTTCAGGTCTCTCACTGGCACAGATACGCAGTATTTT.

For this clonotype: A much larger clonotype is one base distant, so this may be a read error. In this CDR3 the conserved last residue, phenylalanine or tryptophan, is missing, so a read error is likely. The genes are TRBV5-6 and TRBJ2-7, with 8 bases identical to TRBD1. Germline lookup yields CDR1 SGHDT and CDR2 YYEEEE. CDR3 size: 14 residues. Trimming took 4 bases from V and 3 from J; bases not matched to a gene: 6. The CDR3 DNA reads TGTGCCAGCAGCACTGACAGGGGTGGCTACGAGCAGTACTCC. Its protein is CASSTDRGGYEQYS.

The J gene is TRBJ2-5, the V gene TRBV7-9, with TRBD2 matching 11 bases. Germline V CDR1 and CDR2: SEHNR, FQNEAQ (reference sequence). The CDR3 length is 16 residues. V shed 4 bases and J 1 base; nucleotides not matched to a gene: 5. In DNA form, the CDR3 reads TGTGCCAGCAGCTCCAGACTAGCGGGGATCCAAGAGACCCAGTACTTC. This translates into CASSSRLAGIQETQYF.

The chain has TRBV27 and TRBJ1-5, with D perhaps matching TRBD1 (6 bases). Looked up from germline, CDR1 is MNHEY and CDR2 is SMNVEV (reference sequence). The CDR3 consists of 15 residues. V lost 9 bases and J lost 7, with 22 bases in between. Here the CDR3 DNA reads TGTGCCAGTGATAGACGTGATGAGGGGGAACAGCCCCAGCATTTT. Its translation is CASDRRDEGEQPQHF.

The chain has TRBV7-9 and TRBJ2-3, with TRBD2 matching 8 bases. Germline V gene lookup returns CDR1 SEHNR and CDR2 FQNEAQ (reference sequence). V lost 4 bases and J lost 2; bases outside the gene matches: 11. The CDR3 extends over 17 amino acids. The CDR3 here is CASSSLIAGSNTDTQYF. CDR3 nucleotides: TGTGCCAGCAGCTCCCTGATAGCGGGAAGCAACACAGATACGCAGTATTTT.

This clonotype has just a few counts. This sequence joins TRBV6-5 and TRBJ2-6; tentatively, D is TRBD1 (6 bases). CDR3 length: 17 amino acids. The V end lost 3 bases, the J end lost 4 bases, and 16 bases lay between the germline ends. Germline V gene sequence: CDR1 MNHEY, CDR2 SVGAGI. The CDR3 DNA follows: TGTGCCAGCAGTTATAACAGGGTCCGGGTAGGGGCCAACGTCCTGACTTTC. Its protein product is CASSYNRVRVGANVLTF.

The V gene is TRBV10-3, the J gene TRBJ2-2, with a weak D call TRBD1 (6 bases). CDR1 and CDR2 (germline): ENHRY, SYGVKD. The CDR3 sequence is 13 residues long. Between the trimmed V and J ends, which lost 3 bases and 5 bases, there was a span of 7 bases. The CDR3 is CAISEGGTGELFF. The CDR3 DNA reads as TGTGCCATCAGTGAAGGGGGAACCGGGGAGCTGTTTTTT.

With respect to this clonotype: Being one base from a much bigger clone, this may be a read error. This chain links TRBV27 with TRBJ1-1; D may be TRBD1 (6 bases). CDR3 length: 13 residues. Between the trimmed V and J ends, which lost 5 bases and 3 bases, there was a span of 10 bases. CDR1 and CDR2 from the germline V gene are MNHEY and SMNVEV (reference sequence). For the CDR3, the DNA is TGTGCCAGCAGTATGGGGGCCCACACTGAAGCTTTCTTT. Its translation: CASSMGAHTEAFF.

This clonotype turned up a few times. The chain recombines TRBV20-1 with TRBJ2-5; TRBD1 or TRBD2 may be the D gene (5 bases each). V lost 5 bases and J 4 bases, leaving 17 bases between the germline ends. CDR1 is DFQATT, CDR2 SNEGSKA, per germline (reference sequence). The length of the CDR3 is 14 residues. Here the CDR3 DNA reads TGCAGTGCTTCCGGGACCCCAAAAGGAGAGACCCAGTACTTC. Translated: CSASGTPKGETQYF.

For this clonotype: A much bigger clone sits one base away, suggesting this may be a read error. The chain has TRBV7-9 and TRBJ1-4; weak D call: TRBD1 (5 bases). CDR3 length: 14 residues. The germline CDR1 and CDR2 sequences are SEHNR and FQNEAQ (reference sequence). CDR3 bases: TGTGCCAGCAGCTGGGAGGGCCAGGGTGAAGAACTGTTTTTT. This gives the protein CASSWEGQGEELFF. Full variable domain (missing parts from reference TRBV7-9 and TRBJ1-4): DTGVSQNPRHKITKRGQNVTFRCDPISEHNRLYWYRQTLGQGPEFLTYFQNEAQLEKSRLLSDRFSAERPKGSFSTLEIQRTEQGDSAMYLCASSWEGQGEELFFGSGTQLSVL.

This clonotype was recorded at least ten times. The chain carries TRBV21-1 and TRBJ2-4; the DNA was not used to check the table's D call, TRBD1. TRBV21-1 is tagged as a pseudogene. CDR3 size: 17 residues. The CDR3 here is CASSPDAGQGTKNIQYF. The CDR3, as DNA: TGTGCCAGCAGCCCTGATGCGGGACAGGGTACCAAAAACATTCAGTACTTC.